The rows below give T cell receptor beta chains drawn from one sample of a study of blood T cell repertoires in COVID-19. The table came from immunoSEQ multiplex PCR; TCRdb's copy has only in-frame clones and leaves some out. The data show roughly 68,000 clones, about 82% seen once. Sequences were obtained from PBMCs or T cells enriched from blood (not recorded which). The origin of the receptors is a woman aged 40 to 50 with acute COVID-19. Both conserved end residues are part of each CDR3. A D gene is named only where the DNA matches it firmly. Expanded clones get a size class; other rows say once, few or many, or leave the size out.

abundance	j_gene	v_gene	d_gene	CDR3aa	CDR3nt
NA	TRBJ2-5	TRBV19	NA	CASSIVGYPSQIRQETQYF	TGTGCCAGTAGTATAGTTGGATATCCCTCACAGATAAGACAAGAGACCCAGTACTTC
NA	TRBJ1-2	TRBV3-1/TRBV3-2	NA	CASSQEERRQGYTF	TGTGCCAGCAGCCAAGAAGAACGGAGGCAAGGCTACACCTTC
once	TRBJ1-6	TRBV7-9	TRBD1	CASSPGTVHSPLHF	TGTGCCAGCAGCCCGGGGACAGTACATTCACCCCTCCACTTT
NA	TRBJ1-1	TRBV5-1	NA	CASSLNGLDTEAFF	TGCGCCAGCAGCTTGAACGGGTTGGACACTGAAGCTTTCTTT
NA	TRBJ1-1	TRBV4-1	TRBD1	CASSQDRQGAQTPEAFF	TGCGCCAGCAGCCAAGATAGGCAGGGGGCCCAGACCCCTGAAGCTTTCTTT
NA	TRBJ2-7	TRBV6-5	NA	CASSGTRVYYEQYF	TGTGCCAGCAGCGGTACTAGAGTGTACTACGAGCAGTACTTC
NA	TRBJ2-5	TRBV7-2	NA	CASSFPGGETQYF	TGTGCCAGCAGCTTTCCCGGGGGAGAGACCCAGTACTTC
NA	TRBJ2-7	TRBV29-1	NA	CSVRTANEQYF	TGCAGCGTCAGGACAGCGAACGAGCAGTACTTC
NA	TRBJ2-3	TRBV5-8	TRBD1	CASSSSTGGRTDTQYF	TGTGCCAGCAGCTCTAGCACAGGGGGTAGGACAGATACGCAGTATTTT
NA	TRBJ2-2	TRBV19	TRBD1	CASRIDRAPTGELFF	TGTGCCAGTAGGATCGACAGGGCACCCACCGGGGAGCTGTTTTTT
NA	TRBJ2-1	TRBV14	TRBD2	CASSQGPGRGEQFF	TGTGCCAGCAGCCAAGGGCCCGGGAGGGGTGAGCAGTTCTTC
NA	TRBJ1-4	TRBV25-1	NA	CASSDSTGRGEKLFF	TGTGCCAGCAGTGACTCTACAGGGAGGGGTGAAAAACTGTTTTTT
NA	TRBJ2-3	TRBV2	TRBD2	CASSESLAGEDTQYF	TGTGCCAGCAGTGAGTCTCTAGCGGGAGAGGATACGCAGTATTTT
NA	TRBJ2-7	TRBV4-2	TRBD2	CASSQELAGAYEQYF	TGTGCCAGCAGCCAAGAACTAGCGGGGGCCTACGAGCAGTACTTC
NA	TRBJ2-2	TRBV18	NA	CASSSLLTGSGELFF	TGTGCCAGTTCCTCCCTTCTGACAGGCTCCGGGGAGCTGTTTTTT
NA	TRBJ1-5	TRBV5-6	NA	CASSLGQLQPQHF	TGTGCCAGCAGCTTGGGACAGCTTCAGCCCCAGCATTTT
NA	TRBJ2-7	TRBV29-1	TRBD2	CSGGTTYEQYF	TGCAGCGGCGGGACTACCTACGAGCAGTACTTC